This note documents a single T cell receptor (beta chain) sequence. Antigen: not known. These data belong to a study of T cell responses to AZD1222 COVID-19 vaccine. Study-wide background: Some second doses came at about 4 weeks and others at about 12 weeks; these were pooled. Findings of the study overall: It was only a handful of AZD1222 recipients who were seropositive at baseline. Donor demographics were predominantly white British with a female majority; clonal diversity may be underestimated. CD4 TCRs associated with vaccination spanned spike, dominating at 160-218 and 743-854.

Profiling relied on immunoSEQ multiplex PCR, and the TCRdb table lists in-frame clones only, not all of them. The repertoire holds under 150,000 clones, with over 85% as singletons. The receptor was isolated from an adult in good health. Material: peripheral blood, obtained on day 0 of AZD1222 vaccination.

CDR3 bases: TGTGCCAGCAGTGAAGCGCCGGCTTTCTTT. Translating gives CASSEAPAFF. The J gene is TRBJ1-1, the V gene TRBV2; D not certain. CDR3 size: 10 residues. From germline, CDR1 is SNHLY and CDR2 FYNNEI. The V and J ends lost 0 bases and 11 bases respectively, with 4 bases between them.